A selection of T cell receptor beta chains follows, all from one sample in a study of vaccination effects on CD4 cells after COVID-19. TCRdb's copy holds only in-frame clones and misses some; the assay was immunoSEQ multiplex PCR. The table lists some 39,000 clones, 82% of them singletons. For these receptors, no antigen is known. This material consisted of CD4+ T cells from PBMCs cultured without peptide, taken before COVID-19 vaccination. These receptors all stem from a human donor who received a COVID-19 vaccine. CDR3s include the opening cysteine and the closing phenylalanine or tryptophan. The D gene is left open where the match is weak. Size values are once, few and many counts, or a class for expanded clones, and some rows have none.

D: TRBD1; J: TRBJ1-1; V: TRBV10-3; size: -; CDR3: CAISELTGGKTEAFF; DNA: TGTGCCATCAGTGAATTGACAGGGGGAAAAACTGAAGCTTTCTTT
D: -; J: TRBJ2-1; V: TRBV19; size: -; CDR3: CASSISWSSYNEQFF; DNA: TGTGCCAGTAGTATATCTTGGAGCTCCTACAATGAGCAGTTCTTC
D: -; J: TRBJ2-5; V: TRBV21-1; size: -; CDR3: CASSRFQETQYF; DNA: TGTGCCAGCAGCCGGTTCCAAGAGACCCAGTACTTC
D: -; J: TRBJ2-1; V: TRBV7-2; size: -; CDR3: CASSSGMALVEQFF; DNA: TGTGCCAGCAGCTCCGGTATGGCGCTCGTTGAGCAGTTCTTC
D: -; J: TRBJ2-3; V: TRBV5-8; size: -; CDR3: CASPDLTGEDTQYF; DNA: TGTGCCAGCCCTGACCTAACCGGGGAAGATACGCAGTATTTT
D: -; J: TRBJ1-1; V: TRBV3-1/TRBV3-2; size: -; CDR3: CASSQGTVNTEAFF; DNA: TGTGCCAGCAGCCAAGGTACGGTGAACACTGAAGCTTTCTTT
D: -; J: TRBJ1-3; V: TRBV19; size: -; CDR3: CASSIVGRLSGNTIYF; DNA: TGTGCCAGTAGTATCGTGGGCAGACTCTCTGGAAACACCATATATTTT
D: -; J: TRBJ2-5; V: TRBV6-5; size: once; CDR3: CASARGGVEETQYF; DNA: TGTGCCAGCGCGAGAGGAGGGGTAGAAGAGACCCAGTACTTC
D: -; J: TRBJ1-2; V: TRBV19; size: few; CDR3: CASSGTWSSPGYTF; DNA: TGTGCCAGTAGTGGGACCTGGTCGTCTCCTGGCTACACCTTC
D: -; J: TRBJ1-5; V: TRBV23-1; size: -; CDR3: CASSRCGQAAYSNQPQHF; DNA: TGCGCCAGCAGTCGGTGTGGGCAAGCGGCATATAGCAATCAGCCCCAGCATTTT
D: -; J: TRBJ2-3; V: TRBV2; size: -; CDR3: CASKLGRLTDTQYF; DNA: TGTGCCAGCAAGTTGGGGAGGCTCACAGATACGCAGTATTTT
D: TRBD1; J: TRBJ1-2; V: TRBV10-1; size: -; CDR3: CASSEDRASGYTF; DNA: TGCGCCAGCAGTGAAGACAGGGCGTCTGGCTACACCTTC
D: -; J: TRBJ2-5; V: TRBV5-1; size: -; CDR3: CASSAVIDPKETQYF; DNA: TGCGCCAGCAGCGCCGTTATCGACCCTAAAGAGACCCAGTACTTC
D: -; J: TRBJ1-5; V: TRBV7-9; size: -; CDR3: CASSYSGDQPQHF; DNA: TGTGCCAGCAGCTATTCCGGGGATCAGCCCCAGCATTTT
D: -; J: TRBJ1-6; V: TRBV5-1; size: -; CDR3: CASNGQLGSPLHF; DNA: TGCGCCAGCAATGGACAGTTGGGTTCACCCCTCCACTTT
D: -; J: TRBJ2-4; V: TRBV6-6; size: -; CDR3: CASSPQGGMSKNIQYF; DNA: TGTGCCAGCAGCCCCCAGGGGGGTATGAGCAAAAACATTCAGTACTTC
D: TRBD2; J: TRBJ2-4; V: TRBV20-1; size: -; CDR3: CSASASGGANIQYF; DNA: TGCAGTGCTAGTGCCAGCGGGGGCGCAAACATTCAGTACTTC
D: -; J: TRBJ1-5; V: TRBV6-5; size: -; CDR3: CASGRSGGNQPQHF; DNA: TGTGCCAGCGGACGGTCAGGGGGCAATCAGCCCCAGCATTTT
D: TRBD1; J: TRBJ2-5; V: TRBV19; size: -; CDR3: CASSQSRTGETQYF; DNA: TGTGCCAGTAGCCAAAGCCGGACAGGGGAGACCCAGTACTTC
D: -; J: TRBJ1-2; V: TRBV5-6; size: -; CDR3: CASSLAGILYTF; DNA: TGTGCCAGCAGCTTGGCGGGCATCCTCTACACCTTC
D: -; J: TRBJ1-3; V: TRBV29-1; size: -; CDR3: CSAGGISGNTIYF; DNA: TGCAGCGCCGGGGGTATCTCTGGAAACACCATATATTTT
D: -; J: TRBJ1-2; V: TRBV28; size: -; CDR3: CASSFGSDYGYTF; DNA: TGTGCCAGCAGTTTCGGGTCAGACTATGGCTACACCTTC
D: -; J: TRBJ1-3; V: TRBV12-3/TRBV12-4; size: -; CDR3: CASIRRGNTIYF; DNA: TGTGCCAGCATCCGGCGGGGAAACACCATATATTTT
D: -; J: TRBJ2-2; V: TRBV7-3; size: -; CDR3: CASSLGAQGTGELFF; DNA: TGTGCCAGCAGCTTAGGGGCACAAGGCACCGGGGAGCTGTTTTTT
D: -; J: TRBJ2-1; V: TRBV5-1; size: -; CDR3: CASSPNPEVNEQFF; DNA: TGCGCCAGCAGCCCAAACCCGGAGGTCAATGAGCAGTTCTTC
D: -; J: TRBJ1-2; V: TRBV4-1; size: -; CDR3: CASSRPITDAGGYTF; DNA: TGCGCCAGCAGCCGCCCCATAACGGACGCCGGTGGCTACACCTTC